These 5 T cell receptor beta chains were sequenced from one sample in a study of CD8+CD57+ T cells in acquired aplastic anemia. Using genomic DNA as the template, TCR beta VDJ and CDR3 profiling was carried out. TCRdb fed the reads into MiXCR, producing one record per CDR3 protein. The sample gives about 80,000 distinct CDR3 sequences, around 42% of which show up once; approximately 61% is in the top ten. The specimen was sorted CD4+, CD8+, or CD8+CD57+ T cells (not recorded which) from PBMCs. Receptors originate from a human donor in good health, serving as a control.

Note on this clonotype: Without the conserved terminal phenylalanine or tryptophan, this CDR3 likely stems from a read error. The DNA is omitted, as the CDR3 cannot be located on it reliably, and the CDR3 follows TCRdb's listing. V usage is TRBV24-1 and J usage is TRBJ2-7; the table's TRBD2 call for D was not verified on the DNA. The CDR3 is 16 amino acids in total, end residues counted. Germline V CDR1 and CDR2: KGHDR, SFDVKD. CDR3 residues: CATSDGSQGGFYEQHS.

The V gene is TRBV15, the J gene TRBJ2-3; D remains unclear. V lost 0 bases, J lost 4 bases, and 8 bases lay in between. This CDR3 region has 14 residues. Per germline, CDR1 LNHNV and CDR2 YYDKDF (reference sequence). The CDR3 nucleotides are TGTGCCACCAGCAGAGATCAGTTAGCAGATACGCAGTATTTT. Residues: CATSRDQLADTQYF.

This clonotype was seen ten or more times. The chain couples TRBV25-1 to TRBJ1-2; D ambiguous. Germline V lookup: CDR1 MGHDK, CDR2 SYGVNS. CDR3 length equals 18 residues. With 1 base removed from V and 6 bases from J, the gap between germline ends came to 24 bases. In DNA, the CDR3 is TGTGCCAGCAGTGAATCGGTAGCCGGGGAACCTCTCTATAATGGCTACACCTTC. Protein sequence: CASSESVAGEPLYNGYTF.

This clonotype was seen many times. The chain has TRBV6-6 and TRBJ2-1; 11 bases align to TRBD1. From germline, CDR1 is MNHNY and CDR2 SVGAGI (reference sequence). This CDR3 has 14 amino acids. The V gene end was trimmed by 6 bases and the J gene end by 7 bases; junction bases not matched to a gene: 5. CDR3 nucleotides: TGTGCCAGCAGGGCGGACAGGGGGCAAAATGAGCAGTTCTTC. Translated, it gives CASRADRGQNEQFF.

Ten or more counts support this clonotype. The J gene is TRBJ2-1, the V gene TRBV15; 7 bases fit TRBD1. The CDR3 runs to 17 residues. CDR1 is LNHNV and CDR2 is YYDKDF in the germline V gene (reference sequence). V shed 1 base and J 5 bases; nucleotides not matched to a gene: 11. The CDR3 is CATSRARDSWRNNEQFF. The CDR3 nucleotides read TGTGCCACCAGCAGAGCACGGGACAGCTGGCGTAACAATGAGCAGTTCTTC.